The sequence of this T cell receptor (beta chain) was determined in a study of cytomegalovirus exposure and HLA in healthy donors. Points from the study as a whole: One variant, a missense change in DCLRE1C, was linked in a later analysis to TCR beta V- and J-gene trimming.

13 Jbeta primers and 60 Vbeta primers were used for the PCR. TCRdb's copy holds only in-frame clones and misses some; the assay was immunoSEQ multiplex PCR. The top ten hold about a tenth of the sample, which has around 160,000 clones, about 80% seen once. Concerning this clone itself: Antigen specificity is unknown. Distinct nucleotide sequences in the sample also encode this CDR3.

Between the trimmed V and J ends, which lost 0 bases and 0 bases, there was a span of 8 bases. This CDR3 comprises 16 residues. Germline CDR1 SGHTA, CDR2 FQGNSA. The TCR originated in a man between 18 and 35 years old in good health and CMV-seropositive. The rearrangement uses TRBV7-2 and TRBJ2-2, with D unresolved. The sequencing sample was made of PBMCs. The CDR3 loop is CASSLASVANTGELFF. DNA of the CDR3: TGTGCCAGCAGCTTAGCGTCGGTAGCGAACACCGGGGAGCTGTTTTTT.